This passage covers 14 T cell receptor beta chains from one sample sequenced in a study of control samples from healthy donors and cancer patients. TCRdb's table, derived via immunoSEQ multiplex PCR, lists solely in-frame clones and lacks some. This table has 150,000 or so clones, over 90% appearing once. The sequencing input was blood. The receptors here all came from a man aged 50 to 59 in good health.

The chain has TRBV10-1 and TRBJ2-1, with 14 bases aligning to TRBD2. The CDR3 extends over 15 amino acids. Germline trimming cut 4 bases from V and 7 bases from J; bases unmatched to any gene: 3. The germline CDR1 and CDR2 sequences are WNHNN and SYGVQD (reference sequence). The CDR3 here is CASSAGTSGRNEQFF. The CDR3 region has the DNA TGCGCCAGCAGTGCCGGGACTAGCGGGAGAAATGAGCAGTTCTTC.

V and J are TRBV7-9 and TRBJ2-7; 9 positions match TRBD2. V shed 3 bases and J 5 bases; nucleotides not matched to a gene: 14. The CDR3 spans 17 residues. Germline assignment: CDR1 SEHNR and CDR2 FQNEAQ (reference sequence). The CDR3 DNA follows: TGTGCCAGCAGCTTGACAGTAGCGGGGGACCTTCGGGACGAGCAGTACTTC. Encoded protein: CASSLTVAGDLRDEQYF.

The CDR3 region is CASSMGLADSYEQYF. The CDR3 DNA reads TGTGCCAGCAGCATGGGACTAGCGGATTCCTACGAGCAGTACTTC. The chain is built from TRBV9 and TRBJ2-7, with 11 bases fitting TRBD2. V trimming: 4 bases; J trimming: 1 base; junction bases outside the gene matches: 4. There are 15 residues in the CDR3. Germline loops: CDR1 SGDLS, CDR2 YYNGEE. Supplemented by reference TRBV9 and TRBJ2-7, the full variable domain reads DSGVTQTPKHLITATGQRVTLRCSPRSGDLSVYWYQQSLDQGLQFLIQYYNGEERAKGNILERFSAQQFPDLHSELNLSSLELGDSALYFCASSMGLADSYEQYFGPGTRLTVT.

The V gene is TRBV3-1 (or the pseudogene TRBV3-2), the J gene TRBJ1-5; no clear D gene. The CDR3 contains 12 residues. Trimming removed 1 base at V and 7 bases at J, with 5 bases between. Germline loops: CDR1 LGHDT, CDR2 YNNKEL (reference sequence). The DNA for the CDR3 is TGTGCCAGCAGCCAAGGTAGACAGCCCCAGCATTTT. As protein: CASSQGRQPQHF.

For the CDR3, the DNA is TGTGCCAGCAGCGCAGACGGAAACCTCTACGAGCAGTACTTC. This codes for CASSADGNLYEQYF. The V and J genes are TRBV7-8 and TRBJ2-7; D is uncertain. The CDR3 is 14 amino acids. Looked up from germline, CDR1 is SGHVS and CDR2 is FQNEAQ. V lost 5 bases and J lost 3, with 14 bases in between.

V is TRBV5-8 and J is TRBJ2-1; 7 nucleotides align to TRBD1. The germline V gene has CDR1 SGHTS and CDR2 YDEGEE. The CDR3 is 17 amino acids. J was trimmed by 0 bases and V by 6 bases; bases with no gene match: 12. The CDR3 DNA sequence: TGTGCCAGCACCAGTTTGGGGGACAGAGTCTCCTACAATGAGCAGTTCTTC. This translates into CASTSLGDRVSYNEQFF.

This clone came up once. The rearrangement uses TRBV18 and TRBJ2-3; D is unclear. CDR1 KGHSH and CDR2 LQKENI come from the germline V gene. Trimming removed 0 bases from V and 1 base from J, with 5 bases in between. This CDR3 is 14 amino acids long. CDR3: CASSPPLGTDTQYF. In DNA, the CDR3 is TGTGCCAGCTCACCACCACTCGGCACAGATACGCAGTATTTT.

The genes are TRBV11-3 and TRBJ2-7, with D uncertain. The ends were cut back, 1 base at V and 3 bases at J, with 13 bases in the middle. The germline V gene has CDR1 SGHNT and CDR2 YENEEA. The CDR3 has 15 amino acids. CDR3 amino acids: CASSLGSGPGYEQYF. Here the CDR3 DNA reads TGTGCCAGCAGCTTAGGAAGTGGGCCAGGCTACGAGCAGTACTTC.

The sample holds one count of this clone. The chain's CDR3 is CASSQDRKETQYF. In DNA, the CDR3 is TGTGCCAGCAGCCAGGACAGGAAAGAGACCCAGTACTTC. The chain links TRBV7-3 to TRBJ2-5; TRBD1 matches at 7 bases. The germline V gene encodes CDR1 SGHTA and CDR2 FQGTGA. This CDR3 comprises 13 residues. The V and J ends lost 5 bases and 3 bases, in that order; junction bases with no gene match: 3.

V is TRBV30 and J is TRBJ1-6; 7 positions agree with TRBD1. In germline, CDR1 is GTSNPN, CDR2 SVGIG (reference sequence). The CDR3 is 13 amino acids. With 1 base clipped from V and 7 bases from J, the junction kept 1 base outside the gene matches. The CDR3, as DNA: TGTGCCTGGAGTGGGACAGGCAATTCACCCCTCCACTTT. This encodes CAWSGTGNSPLHF.

This clone was seen a single time. V and J are TRBV5-3 and TRBJ1-1; no clear D. TRBV5-3 is flagged as an ORF with uncertain function. The V gene lost 5 bases and the J gene lost 5 bases, with 7 bases spanning the gap. This CDR3 is 11 amino acids long. As DNA, the CDR3 is TGTGCCAGAAGGGGCAGAACTGAAGCTTTCTTT. It is translated as CARRGRTEAFF.

This sequence joins TRBV28 and TRBJ2-5; 8 bases map to TRBD1. With V trimmed by 5 bases and J by 4 bases, 9 bases remained unmatched. The CDR3 extends over 15 amino acids. Germline CDR1 and CDR2: MDHEN and SYDVKM. This CDR3 is CASSPGGANRETQYF. CDR3 sequence (DNA): TGTGCCAGCAGTCCAGGGGGCGCGAATAGAGAGACCCAGTACTTC.

In the case of this clone: Other DNA sequences in the sample encode the same CDR3. V usage is TRBV28 and J usage is TRBJ2-1; no clear D gene. V lost 3 bases to trimming and J lost 9 bases, with 12 bases between them. Looked up from germline, CDR1 is MDHEN and CDR2 is SYDVKM. There are 13 residues in the CDR3. The CDR3 region has the DNA TGTGCCAGCAGTTTCTCGACGAACAGTGAGCAGTTCTTC. The encoded protein is CASSFSTNSEQFF.

The chain joins TRBV27 to TRBJ2-1; 10 bases are a match to TRBD2. CDR1 and CDR2 from the germline V gene are MNHEY and SMNVEV (reference sequence). The CDR3 covers 13 residues. The V segment lost 10 bases and the J segment 5 bases; nucleotides outside the gene matches: 5. CDR3: CATTSGIHNEQFF. Written as DNA, the CDR3 is TGTGCCACCACTAGCGGGATTCACAATGAGCAGTTCTTC.